The rows below give T cell receptor beta chains drawn from one sample of a study of cytomegalovirus exposure and HLA in healthy donors. Profiling relied on immunoSEQ multiplex PCR, and the TCRdb table lists in-frame clones only, not all of them. This table holds 180,000 or so clones, about four fifths found once. Specimen: PBMCs. These receptors originate from a female donor in good health and CMV-seronegative. Both conserved end residues are part of each CDR3. A D gene is named only where the DNA matches it firmly. A row's size may be missing; if present it is once, few, many or a size class.

>TRBD2|few|16|TRBJ2-5|TRBV7-6
CASSPAPTSGRETQYF
TGTGCCAGCAGCCCCGCCCCGACTAGCGGTAGGGAGACCCAGTACTTC
>TRBD2|.|14|TRBJ2-1|TRBV30
CAWRLAGGRGEQFF
TGTGCCTGGAGGCTAGCGGGGGGCCGGGGTGAGCAGTTCTTC
>TRBD1|.|17|TRBJ1-2|TRBV6-1
CASSEFRDRGRNYGYTF
TGTGCCAGCAGTGAATTCCGGGACAGGGGTCGGAACTATGGCTACACCTTC
>.|.|12|TRBJ2-7|TRBV11-2
CASSSNKYEQYF
TGTGCCAGCAGCTCAAACAAGTACGAGCAGTACTTC
>.|.|15|TRBJ1-4|TRBV28
CASSTQGATNEKLFF
TGTGCCAGCAGCACACAGGGTGCAACTAATGAAAAACTGTTTTTT
>.|.|15|TRBJ2-7|TRBV5-1
CASSLGQGGLNEQYF
TGCGCCAGCAGCTTGGGTCAGGGAGGTCTGAACGAGCAGTACTTC
>TRBD2|.|15|TRBJ2-2|TRBV10-1
CAIPPTSLNTGELFF
TGCGCCATTCCCCCGACTAGCCTGAACACCGGGGAGCTGTTTTTT
>.|.|12|TRBJ1-1|TRBV2
CATKGVNTEAFF
TGTGCCACCAAAGGAGTGAACACTGAAGCTTTCTTT
>TRBD1|.|15|TRBJ1-1|TRBV7-9
CSSSLGGRGVAEAFF
TGTTCCAGCAGCTTAGGGGGCAGGGGGGTAGCTGAAGCTTTCTTT
>.|.|14|TRBJ2-2|TRBV30
CAWSSGVGTGELFF
TGTGCCTGGAGTTCGGGGGTTGGTACCGGGGAGCTGTTTTTT
>.|.|15|TRBJ2-7|TRBV4-1
CASSPQTDSSYEQYF
TGCGCCAGCAGCCCCCAGACAGATAGCTCCTACGAGCAGTACTTC
>.|.|15|TRBJ2-7|TRBV14
CASSQGPLPTYEQYF
TGTGCCAGCAGCCAAGGTCCCCTCCCTACCTACGAGCAGTACTTC
>.|.|14|TRBJ1-1|TRBV6-1
CASSPRGDGTEAFF
TGTGCCAGCAGCCCCCGCGGGGATGGGACTGAAGCTTTCTTT
>TRBD1|once|13|TRBJ2-7|TRBV6-5
CASSYTGGYEQYF
TGTGCCAGCAGTTACACAGGGGGCTACGAGCAGTACTTC
>.|few|14|TRBJ2-5|TRBV7-9
CASSSIPTVETQYF
TGTGCCAGCAGCTCCATCCCGACTGTTGAGACCCAGTACTTC
>.|once|14|TRBJ1-3|TRBV5-4
CASSLERAGNTIYF
TGTGCCAGCAGCTTGGAGAGGGCCGGAAACACCATATATTTT
>.|few|14|TRBJ2-1|TRBV7-2
CASSSRANYNEQFF
TGTGCCAGCAGCTCGCGGGCCAACTACAATGAGCAGTTCTTC
>.|few|14|TRBJ1-2|TRBV13
CASSPRGLYYGYTF
TGTGCCAGCAGCCCCAGAGGTCTGTACTATGGCTACACCTTC
>.|.|15|TRBJ1-2|TRBV5-1
CASSSVTGANYGYTF
TGCGCCAGCAGCTCGGTAACAGGTGCTAACTATGGCTACACCTTC
>.|.|12|TRBJ2-3|TRBV5-1
CASSLSADTQYF
TGCGCCAGCAGCTTGTCGGCAGATACGCAGTATTTT
>TRBD2|.|16|TRBJ2-7|TRBV6-5
CASSYDGLAGVTEQYF
TGTGCCAGCAGTTACGACGGACTAGCGGGAGTCACCGAGCAGTACTTC
>.|.|12|TRBJ2-3|TRBV28
CASSSGTDTQYF
TGTGCCAGCAGTTCCGGCACAGATACGCAGTATTTT
>.|.|15|TRBJ2-6|TRBV21-1
CASGGTGTGANVLTF
TGTGCCAGCGGGGGGACAGGGACCGGGGCCAACGTCCTGACTTTC
>.|few|12|TRBJ2-1|TRBV6-1
CASSEWALNPFF
TGTGCCAGCAGTGAGTGGGCCTTGAACCCGTTCTTC